This entry is about one T cell receptor beta chain. Its specificity is not known. Clones were read by immunoSEQ multiplex PCR, and TCRdb kept only the in-frame ones, dropping some. The top ten hold about 3% of the sample, which has around 94,000 clones, 92% seen once. V lost 2 bases and J lost 2; bases outside the gene matches: 9. Germline assignment: CDR1 SGHRS and CDR2 YFSETQ. The CDR3 is 17 amino acids. This record comes from a study of OX40 agonist ivuxolimab in advanced cancers. Background on the study: Ivuxolimab, an antibody that agonizes OX40 (CD134), was administered to the patients. Study-wide points: Among expanded peripheral T cells, antigen specificity went undetermined. The CD4+ and CD8+ T cells in the blood had expanded clonally by week 6 at 0.1 to 3.0 mg/kg. Partial responders dosed at 0.1-3.0 mg/kg displayed clonal expansion ranking among the lowest.

Specimen: CD4+ or CD8+ T cells sorted from blood, collected in a trial of the OX40 agonist ivuxolimab. The chain combines TRBV5-1 with TRBJ2-3; 9 bases are shared with TRBD2. The clonotype was recovered from an adult with an advanced solid tumor such as melanoma, head and neck, liver or kidney cancer. CDR3 nucleotide sequence: TGCGCCAGCAGCTTCTACTTAGCGGGGGCGAACACAGATACGCAGTATTTT. Its translation is CASSFYLAGANTDTQYF.